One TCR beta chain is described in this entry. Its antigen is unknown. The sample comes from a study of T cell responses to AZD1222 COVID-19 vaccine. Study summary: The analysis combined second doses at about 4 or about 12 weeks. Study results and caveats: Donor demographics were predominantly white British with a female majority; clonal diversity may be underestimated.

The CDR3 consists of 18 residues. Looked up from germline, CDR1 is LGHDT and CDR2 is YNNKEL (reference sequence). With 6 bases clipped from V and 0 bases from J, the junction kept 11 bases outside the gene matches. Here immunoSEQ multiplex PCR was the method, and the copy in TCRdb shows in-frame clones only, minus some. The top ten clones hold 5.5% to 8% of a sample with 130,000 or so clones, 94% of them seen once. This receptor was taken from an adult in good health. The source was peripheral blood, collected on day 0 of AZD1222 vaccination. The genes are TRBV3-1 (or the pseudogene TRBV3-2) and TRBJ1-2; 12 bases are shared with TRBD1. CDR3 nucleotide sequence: TGTGCCAGCAGTACCCCCCGGGACAGGGGGCCCTCTAACTATGGCTACACCTTC. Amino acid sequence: CASSTPRDRGPSNYGYTF.